This is a list of T cell receptor beta chains from one sample in a study of blood T cell repertoires in COVID-19. Method: immunoSEQ multiplex PCR; TCRdb's copy keeps in-frame clones and lacks some. The sample shows more than 120,000 clones, approximately 90% of them seen only once. The sample was peripheral blood. These receptors were obtained from a human donor in a cohort sampled during active COVID-19. Both conserved end residues are part of each CDR3. The D gene is left open where the match is weak. Some rows mark clone size as missing; the rest say once, few, many or name a class of expanded clone.

D gene: -; V gene: TRBV12-2; clone size: -; J gene: TRBJ2-1; CDR3 DNA: TGTGCAAGTCGCTTAGTATTACGGTACAATGAGCAGTTCTTC; CDR3 protein: CASRLVLRYNEQFF
D gene: -; V gene: TRBV13; clone size: -; J gene: TRBJ1-2; CDR3 DNA: TGTGCCAGCAGCTTAGGCCGGGGTTCTAGCTATGGCTACACCTTC; CDR3 protein: CASSLGRGSSYGYTF
D gene: -; V gene: TRBV6-4; clone size: -; J gene: TRBJ2-3; CDR3 DNA: TGTGCCAGCAGTGAGCTAGGCGGCACAGATACGCAGTATTTT; CDR3 protein: CASSELGGTDTQYF
D gene: -; V gene: TRBV19; clone size: -; J gene: TRBJ2-1; CDR3 DNA: TGTGCCAGTGGAGTGGCCCGCAATGAGCAGTTCTTC; CDR3 protein: CASGVARNEQFF
D gene: TRBD1; V gene: TRBV7-9; clone size: -; J gene: TRBJ1-1; CDR3 DNA: TGTGCCAGCAACGAGATCGGGACAGCCGGGACTGAAGCTTTCTTT; CDR3 protein: CASNEIGTAGTEAFF
D gene: TRBD1; V gene: TRBV10-3; clone size: -; J gene: TRBJ1-2; CDR3 DNA: TGTGCCATCAGTGAGGGGACAGGGAGTGTTGGCTATGGCTACACCTTC; CDR3 protein: CAISEGTGSVGYGYTF
D gene: -; V gene: TRBV19; clone size: -; J gene: TRBJ1-6; CDR3 DNA: TGTGCCAGTAGGGACCGGGGCCAAGGGGGAGATAATTCACCCCTCCACTTT; CDR3 protein: CASRDRGQGGDNSPLHF
D gene: -; V gene: TRBV6-5; clone size: -; J gene: TRBJ1-3; CDR3 DNA: TGTGCCAGCAGTCGGACAGCCTCTGGAAACACCATATATTTT; CDR3 protein: CASSRTASGNTIYF
D gene: -; V gene: TRBV6-1; clone size: -; J gene: TRBJ1-5; CDR3 DNA: TGTGCCAGCAGTGGAGTGGGCCTGCTTAGCAATCAGCCCCAGCATTTT; CDR3 protein: CASSGVGLLSNQPQHF
D gene: -; V gene: TRBV21-1; clone size: -; J gene: TRBJ1-6; CDR3 DNA: TGTGCCAGCAGCAAGCGGACAGGTGGAAGGTCACCCCTCCACTTT; CDR3 protein: CASSKRTGGRSPLHF
D gene: -; V gene: TRBV6-1; clone size: once; J gene: TRBJ2-1; CDR3 DNA: TGTGCCAGCAGTGAATCGGGCGCGGGGACCGATGAGCAGTTCTTC; CDR3 protein: CASSESGAGTDEQFF
D gene: -; V gene: TRBV28; clone size: -; J gene: TRBJ2-7; CDR3 DNA: TGTGCCAGCAGTGACCAGGTGGCCCCCTACGAGCAGTACTTC; CDR3 protein: CASSDQVAPYEQYF
D gene: TRBD1; V gene: TRBV11-2; clone size: -; J gene: TRBJ2-7; CDR3 DNA: TGTGCCAGCAGCCTCGGGACAGGGGGGTCCTACGAGCAGTACTTC; CDR3 protein: CASSLGTGGSYEQYF